The clone carrying this T cell receptor (beta chain) was counted at least ten times. The data were taken from a study of neurological immune-mediated disorders. There are 11 residues in the CDR3. V was shortened by 2 bases and J by 5 bases, with 3 bases between the two germline ends. Germline V gene sequence: CDR1 GTSNPN, CDR2 SVGIG (reference sequence). TCRdb independently ran MiXCR on the 5' RACE reads; one entry per CDR3 protein. The sample has roughly 52,000 distinct CDR3 sequences; just under 4% are singletons. Sequenced: CD4+ T cells from blood. This clonotype originated in a woman aged 35 to 49 with multiple sclerosis. The chain is built from TRBV30 and TRBJ1-4, with D unresolved. DNA for the CDR3: TGTGCCTGGAGTACCAATGAAAAACTGTTTTTT. Its translation: CAWSTNEKLFF.